In this sample, the clone carrying this T cell receptor beta chain turned up a few times. This sample stems from a study of blood T cells in healthy people across ages. Study summary: Template switching recovered approximately one barcoded beta molecule for every two T cells.

V was clipped by 4 bases and J by 2 bases, with 15 bases between them. Per the germline V gene, CDR1 is SGHTA and CDR2 is FQGTGA. The CDR3 has 16 residues. Using a J-beta primer mix together with a sample-barcoded 5' primer, a second PCR was run for about 7 to 12 cycles. From the 5' RACE reads, TCRdb called clonotypes with MiXCR, one entry per CDR3 protein. The sample consists of around 1,000,000 distinct CDR3 sequences, around 25% of them appearing once. The sample also formed part of further work on T cells of mothers and their children. From that paper: The sample comes from eight or nine healthy Caucasian donors: mothers and children. Each mother yielded more than 8 million TCR beta CDR3 reads. Each child yielded approximately 2.9 million reads.

Sequencing was performed on blood. The gene calls are TRBV7-3 and TRBJ2-1; weak D call: TRBD2 (6 bases). This receptor was taken from a girl aged 2-10 years in good health. The CDR3 here is CASSSPGLNPYNEQFF. The CDR3, as DNA: TGTGCCAGCAGCTCTCCGGGACTTAATCCCTACAATGAGCAGTTCTTC.